This TCR beta chain derives from a study of CD8 T cells in Susac syndrome. On the study more broadly: Among sequenced Susac syndrome patients, more than five had active disease and under ten were in remission.

V was cut by 2 bases and J by 10 bases, with 15 bases left in between. The CDR3 covers 13 residues. CDR1 and CDR2 (germline): SGHDT, YYEEEE. Reverse transcription of 0.5 to 1 ug RNA used random hexamers. TCRdb re-called the immunoSEQ multiplex PCR reads through MiXCR, storing one row per CDR3 protein. The repertoire holds some 130,000 distinct CDR3 sequences, approximately 95% seen once, with about 0.18% in the top ten. The sequence was obtained from a human donor with Susac syndrome. Input material: CD8+ T cells from PBMCs. The V gene is TRBV5-6, the J gene TRBJ2-5; perhaps TRBD2 as D (6 bases). CDR3: CASSLAARRGQYF. The CDR3 DNA follows: TGTGCCAGCAGCTTAGCAGCGCGGAGGGGCCAGTACTTC.